This entry is about one TCR beta chain. In the source study's methods: From reference gene primer amplification, estimates of nucleated cell counts were derived. The data were produced by immunoSEQ multiplex PCR, yet TCRdb's version contains in-frame clones alone and is incomplete. V and J calls and clone size are as listed in that table; D and trimming were resolved from the DNA. The data contain roughly 300,000 clones, about 82% of them seen just once; the ten biggest clones take up 1.5% to 2%. This sample is part of a study of blood T cell repertoires in COVID-19. Overall study context: COVID-19 samples, acute and convalescent, were from the United States, Italy and Spain. From T cells, B-cell-depleted T cells, or PBMCs came the material, which was cDNA or gDNA.

The sequence was collected from a woman aged 45 to 65 with acute or convalescent COVID-19. The sequenced sample consisted of peripheral blood.

CDR3 residues: CASSLTGPGRNFTF. In nucleotides, the CDR3 is TGTGCCAGCAGCTTAACGGGTCCGGGTCGAAATTTCACCTTC. The chain carries TRBV7-3 and TRBJ1-2; D call uncertain. The CDR3 runs to 14 residues. In germline, CDR1 is SGHTA, CDR2 FQGTGA. V was pared by 0 bases and J by 13 bases, with 18 bases between. The full variable domain, with the rest looked up from reference TRBV7-3 and TRBJ1-2, is GAGVSQTPSNKVTEKGKYVELRCDPISGHTALYWYRQSLGQGPEFLIYFQGTGAADDSGLPNDRFFAVRPEGSVSTLKIQRTERGDSAVYLCASSLTGPGRNFTFGSGTRLTVV.